The rows below give T cell receptor beta chains drawn from one sample of a study of graft-versus-host responses after intestinal transplantation. The repertoire was sequenced with immunoSEQ multiplex PCR; TCRdb's copy has only in-frame clones and lacks some. Among about 120,000 clones listed, over 85% were seen once. No antigen is known for these receptors. Material: unstimulated CD4+ T cells sorted from spleen or lymph node cells, obtained before intestinal transplant. The receptors here all came from a human donor who received an intestinal transplant. CDR3s include the opening cysteine and the closing phenylalanine or tryptophan. Fields, in order: clone size, V gene, D gene, J gene, CDR3 protein, CDR3 DNA. A D gene is named only where the DNA matches it firmly. Size is omitted from some rows. Given values are once, few, many or a class for expanded clones.

size: -
V: TRBV18
D: TRBD1
J: TRBJ2-3
CDR3: CASSPNRGDTQYF
DNA: TGTGCCAGCTCGCCCAACAGGGGAGATACGCAGTATTTT

size: -
V: TRBV4-1
D: -
J: TRBJ1-3
CDR3: CASSQDPGDVGGNTIYF
DNA: TGCGCCAGCAGCCAAGATCCGGGTGACGTAGGTGGAAACACCATATATTTT

size: -
V: TRBV27
D: TRBD2
J: TRBJ2-7
CDR3: CASSLTTSGPTYEQYF
DNA: TGTGCCAGCAGTTTAACGACTAGCGGGCCGACCTACGAGCAGTACTTC

size: -
V: TRBV30
D: TRBD1
J: TRBJ1-4
CDR3: CAWRTGGNPTNEKLFF
DNA: TGTGCCTGGAGGACAGGGGGGAATCCAACTAATGAAAAACTGTTTTTT

size: -
V: TRBV28
D: TRBD1
J: TRBJ1-2
CDR3: CASSVSGGNYGYTF
DNA: TGTGCCAGCAGTGTATCAGGGGGAAACTATGGCTACACCTTC

size: -
V: TRBV11-2
D: -
J: TRBJ2-1
CDR3: CASSLVGGGSNEQFF
DNA: TGTGCCAGCAGCTTAGTTGGCGGGGGCTCCAATGAGCAGTTCTTC

size: -
V: TRBV10-2
D: -
J: TRBJ2-1
CDR3: CASRPILYNEQFF
DNA: TGCGCCAGCAGGCCCATCCTCTACAATGAGCAGTTCTTC

size: -
V: TRBV7-2
D: -
J: TRBJ2-1
CDR3: CASSSPVTPYNEQFF
DNA: TGTGCCAGCAGCTCCCCCGTGACCCCCTACAATGAGCAGTTCTTC

size: -
V: TRBV28
D: -
J: TRBJ1-5
CDR3: CASSLLRQPQHF
DNA: TGTGCCAGCAGTTTACTCCGTCAGCCCCAGCATTTT

size: -
V: TRBV5-6
D: -
J: TRBJ2-7
CDR3: CASSYRQRTQYNRHEQYF
DNA: TGTGCCAGCAGCTACCGGCAGCGGACACAATACAACCGACACGAGCAGTACTTC

size: -
V: TRBV7-9
D: -
J: TRBJ2-7
CDR3: CASSLGGLEGEQYF
DNA: TGTGCCAGCAGCTTAGGGGGCCTGGAGGGGGAGCAGTACTTC

size: -
V: TRBV28
D: -
J: TRBJ1-5
CDR3: CASRLAREGGQPQHF
DNA: TGTGCCAGCAGACTGGCCCGGGAAGGCGGTCAGCCCCAGCATTTT

size: -
V: TRBV18
D: -
J: TRBJ1-2
CDR3: CASSPSGNGYTF
DNA: TGTGCCAGCTCACCCTCGGGCAATGGCTACACCTTC

size: -
V: TRBV6-5
D: TRBD1
J: TRBJ2-7
CDR3: CASRETGGSSYEQYF
DNA: TGTGCCAGCAGAGAAACAGGGGGCAGCTCCTACGAGCAGTACTTC

size: -
V: TRBV10-1
D: -
J: TRBJ2-5
CDR3: CASSRGLGETQYF
DNA: TGCGCCAGCAGCCGGGGCCTAGGAGAGACCCAGTACTTC

size: once
V: TRBV30
D: TRBD1
J: TRBJ2-5
CDR3: CAWNPGTGETQYF
DNA: TGTGCCTGGAACCCCGGGACAGGAGAGACCCAGTACTTC

size: -
V: TRBV2
D: TRBD1
J: TRBJ2-7
CDR3: CATIRDRANYEQYF
DNA: TGTGCCACCATTAGAGACAGGGCGAACTACGAGCAGTACTTC

size: -
V: TRBV6-1
D: -
J: TRBJ2-3
CDR3: CASSETGTIGDTQYF
DNA: TGTGCCAGCAGTGAGACCGGGACAATAGGGGATACGCAGTATTTT